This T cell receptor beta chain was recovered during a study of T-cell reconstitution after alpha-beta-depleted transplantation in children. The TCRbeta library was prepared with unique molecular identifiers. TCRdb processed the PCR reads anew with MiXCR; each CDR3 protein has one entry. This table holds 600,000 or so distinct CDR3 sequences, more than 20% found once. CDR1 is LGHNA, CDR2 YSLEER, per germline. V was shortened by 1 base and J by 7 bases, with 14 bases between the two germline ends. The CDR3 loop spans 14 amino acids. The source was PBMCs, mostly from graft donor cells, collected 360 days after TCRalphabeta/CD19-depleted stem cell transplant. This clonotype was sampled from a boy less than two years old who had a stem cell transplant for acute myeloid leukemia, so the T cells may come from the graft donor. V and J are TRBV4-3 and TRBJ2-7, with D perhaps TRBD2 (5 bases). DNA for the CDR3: TGCGCCAGCAGCCAAGTGAGGGATACGCGGGAGCAGTACTTC. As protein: CASSQVRDTREQYF.